This T cell receptor (beta chain) was captured in a study of OX40 agonist ivuxolimab in advanced cancers. Turning to the overall study: Ivuxolimab was a fully human IgG2 agonistic monoclonal antibody targeting the costimulatory receptor OX40 (CD134). Of the roughly 52 patients in dose escalation, about 20 had hepatocellular carcinoma, about 15 had melanoma, 9 had renal cell carcinoma and 9 had head and neck cancer. Intravenous ivuxolimab was administered to patients every 2 weeks at six dose levels: 0.01, 0.1, 0.3, 1.5, 3 and 10 mg/kg. The point of sequencing TCRbeta in the periphery was to test whether ivuxolimab changed TCR sequence diversity and drove clonal T-cell expansion. Three dose-escalation patients achieved partial responses, one with hepatocellular carcinoma and two with cutaneous melanoma. The paper describes the monotherapy dose-escalation part (N = 52 patients) of the phase I trial of ivuxolimab. In the dose-escalation cohort, over 65% of patients were male, and the mean age was approximately 60 years, with a range of about 23 to 85. Prior anti-PD-1, anti-PD-L1 or anti-CTLA-4 therapy was permitted, and checkpoint inhibitors had been received by about two fifths of dose-escalation patients. Overall study results and their limits: After ivuxolimab, CD8+ T cells had more expanded clones than CD4+ T cells on average. Which antigens the clonally expanded peripheral T cells were specific for was not determined. Low levels of normalized T-cell clonal expansion were also seen in some nonresponding patients. Partial responders in the 0.1-3.0 mg/kg groups had among the lowest normalized peripheral clonal expansion, especially among CD8+ T cells. Clonal expansion of both CD4+ and CD8+ blood T cells was observed from baseline to week 6 at doses 0.1 to 3.0 mg/kg.

On this clone: The antigen it binds to is not known. No per-base quality is available; no much larger clone lies one base away.

Genomic DNA was isolated from the sorted cells so that the TCRbeta CDR3 region could be sequenced. The immunoSEQ Assay was used to sequence the TCRbeta CDR3 regions. TCRdb's version of the immuneACCESS table is confined to in-frame rearrangements and falls short of the full clone set. An unresolved V gene accounts for under half of the shortfall where checked; the remainder is of unknown origin. This sample is represented by approximately 13,000 clones; around 80% of them were singletons. The ten largest clones take up 13% to 15% of the sample. Reading from cysteine to phenylalanine, the CDR3 counts 12 amino acids. Of all the DNA, just the CDR3 is kept, 36 bases in frame from base 1. For CDR1 and CDR2, the germline V gene (reference sequence) lists GTSNPN and SVGIG. V and J are truncated by 3 bases and 5 bases respectively, leaving an intervening sequence of 10 bases. Patients with autoimmune disease history or receiving systemic immunosuppression were excluded from the trial. Peripheral blood for TCR sequencing was drawn from every dose cohort at baseline, at cycle 4 day 1 and at cycle 7 day 1. The samples were drawn from a first-in-human, open-label, multicenter phase I dose-escalation trial of ivuxolimab. Adults with locally advanced or metastatic melanoma, renal cell carcinoma, hepatocellular carcinoma or head and neck squamous cell carcinoma were enrolled in the trial. Before TCR sequencing, CD4+ T cells and CD8+ T cells from peripheral blood were sorted into separate populations.

The sequence is built from TRBV30 and TRBJ2-5, with the D gene call left open. The source of this sequence is an adult with an advanced solid tumor such as melanoma, head and neck, liver or kidney cancer. Sequencing used CD4+ or CD8+ T cells sorted from blood, obtained in a trial of the OX40 agonist ivuxolimab. The DNA sequence is given as TGTGCCTGGAGCCTCCAGGTGGAGACCCAGTACTTC. Its protein is CAWSLQVETQYF.